The source of this TCR beta chain is a study of shared clonotypes between healthy human individuals. Trimming left V 0 bases short and J 0 bases short, with 15 bases between. The germline V gene encodes CDR1 SNHLY and CDR2 FYNNEI. This CDR3 spans 18 amino acids. Sequencing was at deep level. Repertoires were generated with immunoSEQ multiplex PCR, while TCRdb's copy carries only in-frame clones and drops some. In the table there are 2 million to 3 million clones, approximately 93% of which are singletons. Caucasian adults living in Nashville, Tennessee, provided all samples. The chain recombines TRBV2 with TRBJ1-3; tentatively, D is TRBD1 (6 bases). Sequenced: naive CD4+ T cells from PBMCs. This sample's subset: CD45RA+ positively selected. The source of this sequence is a man between 18 and 35 years old in good health. Some clones in this sample may be carry-over from other donors' samples. For the CDR3, the DNA is TGTGCCAGCAGTGAAGCGCTAAGGGGGGCCACCTCTGGAAACACCATATATTTT. Protein product: CASSEALRGATSGNTIYF. Using reference TRBV2 and TRBJ1-3 for the parts outside the CDR3, the full variable domain is EPEVTQTPSHQVTQMGQEVILRCVPISNHLYFYWYRQILGQKVEFLVSFYNNEISEKSEIFDDQFSVERPDGSNFTLKIRSTKLEDSAMYFCASSEALRGATSGNTIYFGEGSWLTVV.